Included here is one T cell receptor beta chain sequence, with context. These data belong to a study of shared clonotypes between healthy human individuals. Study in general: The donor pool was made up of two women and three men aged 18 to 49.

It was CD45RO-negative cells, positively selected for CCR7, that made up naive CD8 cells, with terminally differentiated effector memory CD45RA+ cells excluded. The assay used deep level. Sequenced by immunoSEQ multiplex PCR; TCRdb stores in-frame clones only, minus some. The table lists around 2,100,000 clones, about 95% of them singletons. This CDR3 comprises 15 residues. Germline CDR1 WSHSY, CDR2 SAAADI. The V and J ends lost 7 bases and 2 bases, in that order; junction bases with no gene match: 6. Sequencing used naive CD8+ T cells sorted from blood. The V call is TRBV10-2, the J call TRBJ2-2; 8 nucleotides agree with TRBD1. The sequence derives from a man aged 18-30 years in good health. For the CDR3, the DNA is TGCGCCAGCACCAACAGGGGGAGCAACACCGGGGAGCTGTTTTTT. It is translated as CASTNRGSNTGELFF.